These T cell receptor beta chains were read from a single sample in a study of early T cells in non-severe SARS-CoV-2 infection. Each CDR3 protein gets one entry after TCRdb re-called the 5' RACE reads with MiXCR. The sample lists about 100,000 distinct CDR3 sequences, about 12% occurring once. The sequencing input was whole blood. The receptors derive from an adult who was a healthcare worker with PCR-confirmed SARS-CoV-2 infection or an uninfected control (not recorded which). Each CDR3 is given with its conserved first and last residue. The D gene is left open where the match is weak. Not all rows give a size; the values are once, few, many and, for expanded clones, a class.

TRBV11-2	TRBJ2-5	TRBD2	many	TGTGCCAGCACTCCTACTGGGAGGGACCGGGTATCCCAGTACTTC	CASTPTGRDRVSQYF
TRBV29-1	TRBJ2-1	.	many	TGCAGCGTTGAAGATGGGGCGGCCCAAAGCTCCTACAATGAGCAGTTCTTC	CSVEDGAAQSSYNEQFF
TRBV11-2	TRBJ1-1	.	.	TGTGCCAGCACTCAACAGGGAGGGGGTAACACTGAAGCTTTCTTT	CASTQQGGGNTEAFF
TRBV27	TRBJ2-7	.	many	TGTGCCAGCAAGACTAGTAACGGCTACGAGCAGTACTTC	CASKTSNGYEQYF
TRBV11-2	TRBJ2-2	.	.	TGTGCCAGCAGCTTAGGAGCGTTTCACACCGGGGAGCTGTTTTTT	CASSLGAFHTGELFF
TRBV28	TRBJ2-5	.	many	TGTGCCAGCAGTTTAGGTTTGGAGACCCAGTACTTC	CASSLGLETQYF
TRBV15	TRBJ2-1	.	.	TGTGCCACCAGCAAGCGACTAGTTGGGGATGAGCAGTTCTTC	CATSKRLVGDEQFF
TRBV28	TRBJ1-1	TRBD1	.	TGTGCCAGCAGGACCGGGACAGGCCTCAGAATGGGGGCTGAAGCTTTCTTT	CASRTGTGLRMGAEAFF
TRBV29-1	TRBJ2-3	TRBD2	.	TGCAGCGTGGGCCCGGGGGGGCGCACAGATACGCAGTATTTT	CSVGPGGRTDTQYF
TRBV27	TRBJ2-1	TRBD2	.	TGTGCCAGCAGCCGGGGACTAGCGGGGGGAGCATGGCAGTTCTTC	CASSRGLAGGAWQFF
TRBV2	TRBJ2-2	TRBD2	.	TGTGCCAGCAGGGTAGCGGGGGGCAACACCGGGGAGCTGTTTTTT	CASRVAGGNTGELFF
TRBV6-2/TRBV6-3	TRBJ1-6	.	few	TGTGCCAGCAGCCTGGGACACTCTCTCCACTTT	CASSLGHSLHF
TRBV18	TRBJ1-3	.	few	TGTGCCAGCTCACCAGGGGTCTCTGGAAACACCATATATTTT	CASSPGVSGNTIYF
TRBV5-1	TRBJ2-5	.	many	TGCGCCAGCAGTCGGACAGACACCCAAGAGACCCAGTACTTC	CASSRTDTQETQYF
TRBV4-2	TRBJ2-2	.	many	.	CASSNGGAVFF
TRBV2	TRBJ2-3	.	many	TGTGCCAGCAGTGATTTTGGAGATACGCAGTATTTT	CASSDFGDTQYF
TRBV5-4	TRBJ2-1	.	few	TGTGCCAGCAGTCAAGGGTGGGGTGAGCAGTTCTTC	CASSQGWGEQFF
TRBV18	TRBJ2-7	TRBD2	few	TGTGCCAGCTCACCCCGGCGGGGGGTCGAGCAGTACTTC	CASSPRRGVEQYF
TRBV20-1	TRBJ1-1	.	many	TGCAGTGCTAGAGAAATGGCAGCGAACACTGAAGCTTTCTTT	CSAREMAANTEAFF
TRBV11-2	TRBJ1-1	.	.	TGTGCCAGCAGCTTACCCCCAAGCTCATCCTTCACTGAAGCTTTCTTT	CASSLPPSSSFTEAFF
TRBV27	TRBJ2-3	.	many	TGTGCCAGCAGTTTTTCAGATACGCAGTATTTT	CASSFSDTQYF
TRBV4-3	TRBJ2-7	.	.	TGCGCCAGCAGCCAAGAGGCAAGTCTGGACAGATCCTACGAGCAGTACTTC	CASSQEASLDRSYEQYF
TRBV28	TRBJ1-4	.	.	TGTGCCAGCCATGCGGGCAGTAATGAAAAACTGTTTTTT	CASHAGSNEKLFF
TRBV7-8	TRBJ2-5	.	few	TGTGCCAGCAGCGCGAGACGGCGGTACCAAGAGACCCAGTACTTC	CASSARRRYQETQYF
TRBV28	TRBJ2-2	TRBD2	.	TGTGCCAGCAGCCAACCAACCGGGACTAGTAATCCCGGGGAGCTGTTTTTT	CASSQPTGTSNPGELFF
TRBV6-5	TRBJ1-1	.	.	TGTGCCAGCAGTTACTCGGGGTACAGGGAAAGAGACACTGAAGCTTTCTTT	CASSYSGYRERDTEAFF
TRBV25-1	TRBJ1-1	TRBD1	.	TGTGCCAGCAGTGGGGCACAGGGGATCAGAGCTTTCTTT	CASSGAQGIRAFF
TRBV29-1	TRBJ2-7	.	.	TGCAGCGTTGCGGGACAAACGTTCGAGCAGTACTTC	CSVAGQTFEQYF
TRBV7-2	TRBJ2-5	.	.	TGTGCCAGCAGCCCGGGGGGCGCGGGGGAGACCCAGTACTTC	CASSPGGAGETQYF
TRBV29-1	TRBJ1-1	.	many	TGCAGCGTTGAGGGCGGGACAGAAGCTTTCTTT	CSVEGGTEAFF
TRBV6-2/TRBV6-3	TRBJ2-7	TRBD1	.	TGTGCCAGCAGCAAGATACAGGGGGTGCACTACGAGCAGTACTTC	CASSKIQGVHYEQYF
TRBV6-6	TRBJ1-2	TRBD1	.	TGTGCCAGCAGTTACTCCGGACAGGGTTTCTATGGCTACACCTTC	CASSYSGQGFYGYTF
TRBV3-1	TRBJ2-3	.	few	TGTGCCAGCAGCCACACAGGGAGCACAGATACGCAGTATTTT	CASSHTGSTDTQYF
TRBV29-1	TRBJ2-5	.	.	TGCAGCGTGGGCCCACGAGAAGAGACCCAGTACTTC	CSVGPREETQYF
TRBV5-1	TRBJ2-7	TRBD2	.	TGCGCCAGCAGCTTGGGTGGGACTACCCCCTACGAGCAGTACTTC	CASSLGGTTPYEQYF
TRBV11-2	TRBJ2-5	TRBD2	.	TGTGCCAGCAGCTCGTCCGGGGGGCAAGAGACCCAGTACTTC	CASSSSGGQETQYF
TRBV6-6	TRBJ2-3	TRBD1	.	TGTGCCAGCAAAGGGGGCCAGGGCACAGATACGCAGTATTTT	CASKGGQGTDTQYF
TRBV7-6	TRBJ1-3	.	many	TGTGCCAGCAGCCAGAGGACAGCCTCTGGAAACACCATATATTTT	CASSQRTASGNTIYF
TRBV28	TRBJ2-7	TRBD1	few	TGTGCCAGCAATGGCCGGGACAGGTACCTCGAGCAGTACTTC	CASNGRDRYLEQYF
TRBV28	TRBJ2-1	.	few	TGTGCCAGCAGTATTAGAGGGGGACCTTCGTTCTTC	CASSIRGGPSFF
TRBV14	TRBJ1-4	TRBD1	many	TGTGCCAGCAGCCTGCCGACAGGGAGGAATGAAAAACTGTTTTTT	CASSLPTGRNEKLFF
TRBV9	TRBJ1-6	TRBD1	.	TGTGCCAGCAGCGCCCAGACAGGGTTGGAAATTAGGGCCCTCCACTTT	CASSAQTGLEIRALHF
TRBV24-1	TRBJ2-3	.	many	TGTGCCACCAGTGATTTGCAAGGGGCTAGCGCCACAGATACGCAGTATTTT	CATSDLQGASATDTQYF
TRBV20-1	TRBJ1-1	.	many	TGCAGCACGGACCGAGCGAACACTGAAGCTTTCTTT	CSTDRANTEAFF
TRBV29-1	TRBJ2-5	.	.	TGCAGCGTTGACAGAGTGGGACAAGAGACCCAGTACTTC	CSVDRVGQETQYF